What follows are 20 T cell receptor beta chains derived from one specimen sequenced in a study of circulating tumor DNA in untreated peripheral T-cell lymphoma. Profiled with immunoSEQ multiplex PCR; TCRdb holds only in-frame clones, not every one. The data hold 350 to 500 clones, with 65% to 90% observed a single time. Sequenced input: cell-free DNA from blood serum. The receptors originated from a human donor with peripheral T-cell lymphoma.

This clone came up a few times. J is TRBJ2-5 and V is TRBV7-3; no clear D gene. The V and J ends lost 5 bases and 5 bases respectively, with 15 bases between them. Germline CDR1 is SGHTA and CDR2 is FQGTGA. CDR3 length: 14 residues. The CDR3 nucleotides are TGTGCCAGCAGCCCGGGCCCCGGGTGGGAGACCCAGTACTTC. Encoded protein: CASSPGPGWETQYF.

CDR3 protein: CASSQGGLAGGPSYNEQFF. Written as DNA, the CDR3 is TGTGCCAGCAGCCAAGGGGGACTAGCGGGGGGCCCGTCCTACAATGAGCAGTTCTTC. This rearrangement joins TRBV7-9 to TRBJ2-1; 15 bases are shared with TRBD2. This CDR3 has 19 amino acids. V shed 5 bases, J shed 1 base, and the junction held 9 bases outside the gene matches. Per the germline V gene, CDR1 is SEHNR and CDR2 is FQNEAQ (reference sequence).

This chain connects TRBV7-9 to TRBJ2-2; 9 bases align to TRBD2. The trim removed 4 bases at V and 3 bases at J, leaving 3 bases unmatched. The CDR3 covers 15 residues. In germline, CDR1 is SEHNR, CDR2 FQNEAQ (reference sequence). CDR3 residues: CASSYIAGDTGELFF. As DNA, the CDR3 is TGTGCCAGCAGCTACATAGCGGGAGACACCGGGGAGCTGTTTTTT.

J is TRBJ2-7 and V is TRBV30; 7 nucleotides agree with TRBD2. The germline gives CDR1 GTSNPN, CDR2 SVGIG (reference sequence). The CDR3 is 14 amino acids. The junction had 7 bases not matched to a gene; V was cut back by 5 bases and J by 0 bases. As DNA, the CDR3 is TGTGCCTGGGCGGCGAGCGGGAACTCCTACGAGCAGTACTTC. It yields the protein CAWAASGNSYEQYF.

V gene TRBV13 combines with J gene TRBJ2-7, with 7 bases lining up with TRBD1. The CDR3 has 14 amino acids. Germline V gives CDR1 PRHDT, CDR2 FYEKMQ (reference sequence). Trimming took 5 bases from V and 2 from J; bases not matched to a gene: 6. For the CDR3, the DNA is TGTGCCAGCAGCCAGGGACAGATGACCTACGAGCAGTACTTC. Its protein is CASSQGQMTYEQYF.

The chain couples TRBV19 to TRBJ2-7, with TRBD2 matching 8 bases. The junction had 1 base not matched to a gene; V was cut back by 3 bases and J by 3 bases. The CDR3 has 13 amino acids. Per the germline V gene, CDR1 is LNHDA and CDR2 is SQIVND (reference sequence). CDR3 in amino acids: CASSMTSVYEQYF. The CDR3 DNA reads TGTGCCAGTAGTATGACTAGCGTCTACGAGCAGTACTTC.

This chain uses TRBV7-9 with TRBJ2-7; 7 bases agree with TRBD1. Trimming cost V 4 bases and J 4 bases; bases outside gene matches: 7. The CDR3 has 14 residues. CDR1 and CDR2 from the germline V gene are SEHNR and FQNEAQ (reference sequence). The CDR3: CASSWDSPRYEQYF. DNA of the CDR3: TGTGCCAGCAGCTGGGACAGTCCTCGATACGAGCAGTACTTC. Full variable domain (missing parts from reference TRBV7-9 and TRBJ2-7): DTGVSQNPRHKITKRGQNVTFRCDPISEHNRLYWYRQTLGQGPEFLTYFQNEAQLEKSRLLSDRFSAERPKGSFSTLEIQRTEQGDSAMYLCASSWDSPRYEQYFGPGTRLTVT.

In DNA form, the CDR3 reads TGTGCCAGCACCGGCGGTTCCACCATATATTTT. Protein sequence: CASTGGSTIYF. The chain has TRBV9 and TRBJ1-3; D is undetermined. V was shortened by 6 bases and J by 9 bases, with 10 bases between the two germline ends. CDR1 SGDLS and CDR2 YYNGEE come from the germline V gene. There are 11 residues in the CDR3. Full variable domain (rest looked up from reference TRBV9 and TRBJ1-3): DSGVTQTPKHLITATGQRVTLRCSPRSGDLSVYWYQQSLDQGLQFLIQYYNGEERAKGNILERFSAQQFPDLHSELNLSSLELGDSALYFCASTGGSTIYFGEGSWLTVV.

V and J are TRBV5-1 and TRBJ1-2, with D unclear. This CDR3 contains 12 residues. V lost 0 bases to trimming and J lost 1 base, with 1 base between them. CDR1 and CDR2 from the germline V gene are SGHRS and YFSETQ. The CDR3 loop is CASSLGNYGYTF. The CDR3 DNA sequence: TGCGCCAGCAGCTTGGGTAACTATGGCTACACCTTC.

As for this clone: An end of the junction does not agree with germline; a read error may underlie this. The chain uses TRBV6-6 and TRBJ2-2; TRBD2 might be the D (5 bases). The CDR3 extends over 14 amino acids. Germline CDR1 is MNHNY and CDR2 is SVGAGI (reference sequence). CDR3 in amino acids: CASSYSVVFRGAVF. CDR3 DNA sequence: TGTGCCAGCAGTTACTCCGTGGTTTTCCGGGGAGCTGTTTTT.

The chain couples TRBV6-5 to TRBJ1-2; D gene ambiguous. V lost 2 bases, J lost 8 bases, and 12 bases lay in between. CDR1 and CDR2 (germline): MNHEY, SVGAGI. This CDR3 is 13 amino acids long. The CDR3 DNA follows: TGTGCCAGCAGTTACAACAGCCGGAACGGCTACACCTTC. This translates into CASSYNSRNGYTF.

This clone showed up just once. This chain links TRBV2 with TRBJ2-7; D perhaps matches TRBD2 (6 bases). The V end lost 3 bases, the J end lost 1 base, and 13 bases lay between the germline ends. The CDR3 loop spans 15 amino acids. Germline V gene sequence: CDR1 SNHLY, CDR2 FYNNEI. In DNA, the CDR3 is TGTGCCAGCAGTGAGGACTACCCCAAGTCCTACGAGCAGTACTTC. Translation gives CASSEDYPKSYEQYF.

The table lists this clone with a few counts. The rearrangement uses TRBV7-9 and TRBJ2-7, with TRBD1 matching over 7 bases. V lost 5 bases and J lost 7; bases outside the gene matches: 2. Germline CDR1 and CDR2: SEHNR and FQNEAQ (reference sequence). The CDR3 totals 11 residues. DNA of the CDR3: TGTGCCAGCAGCCCGGACAGGGAGCAGTACTTC. This sequence encodes CASSPDREQYF.

The chain joins TRBV30 to TRBJ2-3, with D perhaps matching TRBD2 (6 bases). The V end was cut by 4 bases, the J end by 1 base, with 9 bases between. Per germline, CDR1 GTSNPN and CDR2 SVGIG (reference sequence). The CDR3 consists of 13 residues. CDR3 region: CAWTGGGTDTQYF. For the CDR3, the DNA is TGTGCCTGGACCGGCGGGGGCACAGATACGCAGTATTTT.

The chain recombines TRBV9 with TRBJ1-5, with D possibly TRBD1 on 6 matching bases. Looked up from germline, CDR1 is SGDLS and CDR2 is YYNGEE. CDR3 length: 15 amino acids. Trimming took 0 bases from V and 7 from J, leaving 14 bases between them. The CDR3 bases are TGTGCCAGCAGCGTAGAGGGGGTGGGAGGACAGCCCCAGCATTTT. Translation gives CASSVEGVGGQPQHF.

The chain links TRBV9 to TRBJ2-3, with D possibly being TRBD1 or TRBD2 (7 bases each). V gave up 2 bases and J gave up 1 base, with 11 bases separating them. The CDR3 has 15 residues. Per germline, CDR1 SGDLS and CDR2 YYNGEE. CDR3 in amino acids: CASSVAGGGTDTQYF. In nucleotides, the CDR3 is TGTGCCAGCAGCGTGGCAGGGGGGGGCACAGATACGCAGTATTTT.

The chain uses TRBV15 and TRBJ2-5; unclear D gene. Gene TRBJ2-7 matches the end of the DNA better, so the J call may be wrong. CDR3 length: 14 residues. Per the germline V gene, CDR1 is LNHNV and CDR2 is YYDKDF (reference sequence). In nucleotides, the CDR3 is TGTGCCACCAGCAGAGATGGGTTGCAGTACGAGCAGTACTTC. As protein: CATSRDGLQYEQYF.

The chain couples TRBV29-1 to TRBJ1-1; 7 nucleotides match TRBD1. The CDR3 contains 14 residues. Trimming took 7 bases from V and 0 from J; bases not matched to a gene: 8. CDR1 and CDR2 (germline): SQVTM, ANQGSEA. The CDR3 loop reads CSGLTGTMNTEAFF. The CDR3 region has the DNA TGCAGCGGATTGACAGGGACTATGAACACTGAAGCTTTCTTT. The whole variable domain, remainder taken from reference TRBV29-1 and TRBJ1-1, is SAVISQKPSRDICQRGTSLTIQCQVDSQVTMMFWYRQQPGQSLTLIATANQGSEATYESGFVIDKFPISRPNLTFSTLTVSNMSPEDSSIYLCSGLTGTMNTEAFFGQGTRLTVV.

This chain links TRBV29-1 with TRBJ2-1; 7 bases fit TRBD2. J gave up 7 bases and V 4 bases, and 13 bases lay outside the gene matches. CDR1 is SQVTM and CDR2 is ANQGSEA in the germline V gene. The CDR3 covers 15 residues. In DNA, the CDR3 is TGCAGCGTTGCGGGGGGAGACAGAGGTTGGAATGAGCAGTTCTTC. As protein: CSVAGGDRGWNEQFF.

This clone was seen just once. The rearrangement uses TRBV5-1 and TRBJ2-6; no firm D call. V shed 4 bases and J shed 0 bases, with 8 bases lying between them. This CDR3 has 15 amino acids. Germline V gene lookup returns CDR1 SGHRS and CDR2 YFSETQ. Here the CDR3 DNA reads TGCGCCAGCAGCACCATAGGCTCTGGGGCCAACGTCCTGACTTTC. Its protein is CASSTIGSGANVLTF.